The T cell receptor beta chain described here comes from a study of blood T cell repertoires in COVID-19. Study at large: T cells, B-cell-depleted T cells, or PBMCs supplied cDNA or gDNA.

Germline CDR1 is MNHEY and CDR2 is SMNVEV (reference sequence). The CDR3 extends over 15 amino acids. Trimming took 3 bases from V and 2 from J, leaving 13 bases between them. Source study methods: Quantification of nucleated cells was approximated via reference gene primer amplification. TCRdb's copy holds only in-frame clones and misses some; the assay was immunoSEQ multiplex PCR. The D gene and trimming were derived from the DNA, and the V and J assignments and clone size from that table. The table lists tens of thousands of clones, 65% to 85% of them singletons. The chain couples TRBV27 to TRBJ2-5; D is unresolved. The receptor's source is a human donor in a cohort sampled during active COVID-19. Sequencing was done on a sample of peripheral blood. The CDR3 DNA reads TGTGCCAGCAGTTTCCTCGGGTCATATCAAGAGACCCAGTACTTC. It encodes CASSFLGSYQETQYF.